This TCR beta chain came from a study of regulatory T cells in long-lasting Graves disease. Looking at the study overall: Positivity for TSH receptor antibodies plus over 5 years of antithyroid drugs meant persistent Graves' disease.

CDR3 size: 12 residues. Germline V CDR1 and CDR2: DFQATT, SNEGSKA (reference sequence). The V end was cut by 5 bases, the J end by 8 bases, with 12 bases between. This clonotype was found a few times. The antigen remains unidentified. Time point: persistent/refractory GD, antithyroid drugs over 5 years with positive TRAb. TCR sequences were obtained from RNA taken from PBMCs. Arm-PCR of CDR3 regions and iRepertoire HTBI primers were used to build TCR beta libraries. Source study methods: In the combined samples, 50 to 75 TRBV and under 15 TRBJ segments were identified. TCRdb reprocessed the multiplex PCR reads via MiXCR and lists one record per CDR3 protein. The V and J calls here are based on TCRdb, not the publication. The table lists approximately 400,000 distinct CDR3 sequences, around 21% of them singletons, with roughly 20% in the top ten. Findings and limits, study-wide: Persistent Graves' disease cases displayed lower TCR diversity than newly diagnosed ones.

This TCR derives from a female donor with Graves disease. V is TRBV20-1 and J is TRBJ1-4, with TRBD1 as a possible D gene (6 bases). The sample was peripheral blood mononuclear cells (PBMCs), taken when the disease was refractory, from a patient treated with antithyroid drugs. As DNA, the CDR3 is TGCAGTGCTTTGATAACAGGGGAAAAACTGTTTTTT. Protein sequence: CSALITGEKLFF.